Here is one T cell receptor (beta chain) with its context. Its antigen is not known. This record belongs to a study of PD-1 blockade in classical Hodgkin lymphoma. Findings and caveats of the study: Relapsed/refractory patients reportedly had the lowest baseline TCR diversity, below newly diagnosed patients, who were below healthy donors.

Time point of the sample: cycle 4 day 1 (C4D1), after more than five weeks of nivolumab. Each and every patient relapsed after autologous stem cell transplantation, and patients got differing brentuximab vedotin exposure. The assay was immunoSEQ multiplex PCR, and TCRdb's table has in-frame clones only and misses some. The table has about 85,000 clones, about nine tenths seen once. In germline, CDR1 is MNHEY, CDR2 SVGAGI. Trimming shortened V by 6 bases and J by 4 bases, and 16 bases separated the two germline ends. The CDR3 loop spans 14 amino acids. This TCR derives from a human donor with classical Hodgkin lymphoma. The rearrangement uses TRBV6-5 and TRBJ2-7; TRBD2 is a possible D gene (6 bases). Sequencing used peripheral blood mononuclear cells (PBMCs), obtained before the fourth cycle of nivolumab. As DNA, the CDR3 is TGTGCCAGCAGACCTGGTCCCGGAGGGTACGAGCAGTACTTC. As protein: CASRPGPGGYEQYF.